This paragraph reports one TCR beta chain. Compared with germline, one end of the junction differs, possibly owing to a read error. This record comes from a study of blood T cells in healthy people across ages. Germline V gives CDR1 MDHEN, CDR2 SYDVKM. The CDR3 totals 14 residues. For the second PCR, which ran for roughly 7 to 11 cycles, a sample-barcoded 5' primer and a J-beta primer mix were used. MiXCR was run by TCRdb on the 5' RACE reads, yielding one entry per CDR3 protein. The sample shows about 640,000 distinct CDR3 sequences, approximately 40% of them seen only once. The sequenced material came from blood. This chain connects TRBV28 to TRBJ2-7, with TRBD2 as a possible D gene (6 bases). The source of this sequence is an elderly man in good health. DNA for the CDR3: TGTGCCAGCAGCTCGCGGGACCCCGTTTACGAGCAGTATTTC. Protein sequence: CASSSRDPVYEQYF.